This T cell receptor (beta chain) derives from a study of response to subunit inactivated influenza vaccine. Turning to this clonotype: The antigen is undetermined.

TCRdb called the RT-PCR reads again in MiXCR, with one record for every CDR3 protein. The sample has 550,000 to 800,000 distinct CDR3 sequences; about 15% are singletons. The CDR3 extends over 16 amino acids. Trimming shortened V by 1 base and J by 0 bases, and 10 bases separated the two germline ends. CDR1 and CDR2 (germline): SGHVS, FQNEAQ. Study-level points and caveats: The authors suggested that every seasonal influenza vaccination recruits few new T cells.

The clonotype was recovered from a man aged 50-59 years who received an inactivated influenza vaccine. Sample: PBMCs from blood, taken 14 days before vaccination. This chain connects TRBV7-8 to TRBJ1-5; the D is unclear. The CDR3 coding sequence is TGTGCCAGCAGCTTAGTCCCGGCATATAGCAATCAGCCCCAGCATTTT. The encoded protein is CASSLVPAYSNQPQHF.